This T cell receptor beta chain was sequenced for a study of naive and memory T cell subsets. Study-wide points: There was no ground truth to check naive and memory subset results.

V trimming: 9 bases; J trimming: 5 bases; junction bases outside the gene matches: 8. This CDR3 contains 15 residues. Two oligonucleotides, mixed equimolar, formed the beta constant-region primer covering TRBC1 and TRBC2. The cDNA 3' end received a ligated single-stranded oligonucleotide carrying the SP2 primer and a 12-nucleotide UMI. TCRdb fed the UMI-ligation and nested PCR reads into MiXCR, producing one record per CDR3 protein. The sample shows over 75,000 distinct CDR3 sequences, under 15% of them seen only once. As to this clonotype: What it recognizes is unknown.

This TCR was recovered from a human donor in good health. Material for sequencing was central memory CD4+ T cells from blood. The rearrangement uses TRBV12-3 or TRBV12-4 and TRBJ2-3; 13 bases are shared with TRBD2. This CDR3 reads CASAGTSGTQDTQYF. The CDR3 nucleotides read TGTGCCAGTGCCGGGACTAGCGGGACTCAAGATACGCAGTATTTT.